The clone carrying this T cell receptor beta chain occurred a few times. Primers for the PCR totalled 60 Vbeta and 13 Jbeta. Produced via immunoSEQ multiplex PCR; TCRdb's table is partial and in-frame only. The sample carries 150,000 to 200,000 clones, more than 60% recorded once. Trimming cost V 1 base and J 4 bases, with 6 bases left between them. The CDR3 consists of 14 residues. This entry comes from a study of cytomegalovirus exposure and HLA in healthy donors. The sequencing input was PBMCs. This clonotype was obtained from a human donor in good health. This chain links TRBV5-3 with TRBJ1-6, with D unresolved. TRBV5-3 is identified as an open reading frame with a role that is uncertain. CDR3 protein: CARSLYYYNSPLHF. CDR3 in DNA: TGTGCCAGAAGCTTGTACTATTATAATTCACCCCTCCACTTT.